The sequence of this T cell receptor beta chain was determined in a study of cytomegalovirus exposure and HLA in healthy donors. Regarding the study as a whole: In vitro experiments confirmed that a few CMV-associated chains were specific for CMV antigens.

Worth noting for this clone: What it binds is not known.

PCR employed 60 Vbeta and 13 Jbeta primers. Libraries were prepared by immunoSEQ multiplex PCR; TCRdb keeps only in-frame clonotypes and omits some of them. The table shows around 200,000 clones, with approximately 86% occurring only once. The CDR3 extends over 16 amino acids. J was trimmed by 5 bases and V by 3 bases; bases with no gene match: 8. Looked up from germline, CDR1 is SGHDT and CDR2 is YYEEEE. Sequencing was carried out using PBMCs. The V call is TRBV5-6, the J call TRBJ2-7; 13 bases fit TRBD2. The receptor was derived from a woman under 40 in good health and CMV-seronegative. CDR3 DNA sequence: TGTGCCAGCAGCTGGCTGACTAGCGGGGGGTCCGACGAGCAGTACTTC. Protein sequence: CASSWLTSGGSDEQYF.